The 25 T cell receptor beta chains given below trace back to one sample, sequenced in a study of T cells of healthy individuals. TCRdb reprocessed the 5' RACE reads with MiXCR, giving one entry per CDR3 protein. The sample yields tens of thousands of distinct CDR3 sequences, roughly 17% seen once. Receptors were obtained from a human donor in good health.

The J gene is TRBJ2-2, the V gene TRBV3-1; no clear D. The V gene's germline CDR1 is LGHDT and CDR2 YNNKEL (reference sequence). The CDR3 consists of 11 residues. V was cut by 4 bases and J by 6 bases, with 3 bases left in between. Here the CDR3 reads CASSLPGELFF. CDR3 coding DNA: TGTGCCAGCAGCCTGCCCGGGGAGCTGTTTTTT.

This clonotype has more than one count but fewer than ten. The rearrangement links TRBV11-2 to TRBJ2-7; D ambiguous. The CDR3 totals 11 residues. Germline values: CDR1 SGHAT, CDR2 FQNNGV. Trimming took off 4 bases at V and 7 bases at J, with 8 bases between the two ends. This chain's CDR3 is CASSSHGEQYF. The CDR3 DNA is TGTGCCAGCAGCTCTCATGGGGAGCAGTACTTC.

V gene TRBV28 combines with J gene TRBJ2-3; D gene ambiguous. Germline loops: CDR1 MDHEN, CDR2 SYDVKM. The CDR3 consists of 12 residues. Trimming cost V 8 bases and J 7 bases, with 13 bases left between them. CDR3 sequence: CASALRINTQYF. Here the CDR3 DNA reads TGTGCCAGCGCTCTTAGGATAAATACGCAGTATTTT.

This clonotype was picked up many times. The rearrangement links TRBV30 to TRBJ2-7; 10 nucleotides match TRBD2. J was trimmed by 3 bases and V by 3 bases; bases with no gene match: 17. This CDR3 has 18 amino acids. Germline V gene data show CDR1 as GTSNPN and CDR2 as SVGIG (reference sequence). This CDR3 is CAWSSRAGVLAGLYEQYF. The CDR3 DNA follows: TGTGCCTGGAGCTCCAGGGCAGGCGTACTAGCGGGACTCTACGAGCAGTACTTC.

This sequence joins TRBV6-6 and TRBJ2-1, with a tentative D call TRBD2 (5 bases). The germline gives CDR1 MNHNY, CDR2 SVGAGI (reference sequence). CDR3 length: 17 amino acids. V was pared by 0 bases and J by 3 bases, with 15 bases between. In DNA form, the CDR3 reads TGTGCCAGCAGTTACTCGCCGACCAGCGGAATCTACAATGAGCAGTTCTTC. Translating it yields CASSYSPTSGIYNEQFF.

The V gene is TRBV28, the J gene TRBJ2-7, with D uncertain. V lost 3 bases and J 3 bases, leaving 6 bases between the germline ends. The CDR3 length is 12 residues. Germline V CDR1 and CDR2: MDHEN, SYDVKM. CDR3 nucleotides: TGTGCCAGCAGTTTGGGCCTCTACGAGCAGTACTTC. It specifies CASSLGLYEQYF.

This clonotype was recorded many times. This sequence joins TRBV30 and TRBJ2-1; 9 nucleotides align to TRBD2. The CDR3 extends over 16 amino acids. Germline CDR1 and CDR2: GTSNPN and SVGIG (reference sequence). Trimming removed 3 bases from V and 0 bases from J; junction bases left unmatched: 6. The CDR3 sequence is CAWRPAGGSSYNEQFF. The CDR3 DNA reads TGTGCCTGGAGGCCCGCGGGAGGGAGCTCCTACAATGAGCAGTTCTTC.

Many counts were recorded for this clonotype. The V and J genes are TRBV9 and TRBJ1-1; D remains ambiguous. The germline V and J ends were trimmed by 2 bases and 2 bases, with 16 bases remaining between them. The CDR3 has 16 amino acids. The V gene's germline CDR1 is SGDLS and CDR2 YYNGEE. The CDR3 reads CASSVGPTGANTEAFF. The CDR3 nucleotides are TGTGCCAGCAGCGTCGGGCCAACGGGCGCCAACACTGAAGCTTTCTTT.

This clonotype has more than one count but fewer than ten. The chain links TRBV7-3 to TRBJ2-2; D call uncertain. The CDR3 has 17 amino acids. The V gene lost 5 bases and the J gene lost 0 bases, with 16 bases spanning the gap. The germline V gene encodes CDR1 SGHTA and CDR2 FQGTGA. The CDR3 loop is CASSLHQSGANTGELFF. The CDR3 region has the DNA TGTGCCAGCAGCCTACACCAAAGTGGCGCGAACACCGGGGAGCTGTTTTTT.

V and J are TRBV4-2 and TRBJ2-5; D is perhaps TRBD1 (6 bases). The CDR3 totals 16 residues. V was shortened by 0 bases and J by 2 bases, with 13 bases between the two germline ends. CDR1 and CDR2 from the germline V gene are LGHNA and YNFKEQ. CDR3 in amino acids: CASSQERTGTQETQYF. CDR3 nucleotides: TGTGCCAGCAGCCAAGAAAGAACAGGGACACAAGAGACCCAGTACTTC.

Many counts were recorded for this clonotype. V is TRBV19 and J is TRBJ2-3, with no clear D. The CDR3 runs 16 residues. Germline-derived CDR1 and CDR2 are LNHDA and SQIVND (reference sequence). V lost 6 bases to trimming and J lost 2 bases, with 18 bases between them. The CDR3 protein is CASSRFSGSYTDTQYF. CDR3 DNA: TGTGCCAGTAGCCGTTTCTCCGGGTCCTACACAGATACGCAGTATTTT.

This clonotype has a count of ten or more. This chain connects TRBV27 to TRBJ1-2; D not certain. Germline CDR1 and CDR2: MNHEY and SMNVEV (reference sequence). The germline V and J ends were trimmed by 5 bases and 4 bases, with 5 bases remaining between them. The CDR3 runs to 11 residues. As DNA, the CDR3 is TGTGCCAGCAGTGGGAGCTATGGCTACACCTTC. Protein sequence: CASSGSYGYTF.

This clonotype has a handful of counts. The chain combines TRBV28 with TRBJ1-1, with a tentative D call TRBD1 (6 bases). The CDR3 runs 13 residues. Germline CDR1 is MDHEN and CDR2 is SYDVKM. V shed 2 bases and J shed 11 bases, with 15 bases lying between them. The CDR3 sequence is CASSLQMEGEAFF. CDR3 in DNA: TGTGCCAGCAGTTTACAGATGGAGGGGGAGGCTTTCTTT.

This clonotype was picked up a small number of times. This chain's CDR3 is CASRWNTGELFF. The CDR3, as DNA: TGTGCCAGCAGATGGAACACCGGGGAGCTGTTTTTT. The genes are TRBV2 and TRBJ2-2, with D unclear. Trimming took 6 bases from V and 1 from J, leaving 3 bases between them. The CDR3 has 12 amino acids. Germline lookup yields CDR1 SNHLY and CDR2 FYNNEI.

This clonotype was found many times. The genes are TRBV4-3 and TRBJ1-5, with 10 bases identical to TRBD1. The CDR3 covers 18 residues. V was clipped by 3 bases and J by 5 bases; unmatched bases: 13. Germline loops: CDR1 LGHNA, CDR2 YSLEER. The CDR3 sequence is CASSQILRDRGEDQPQHF. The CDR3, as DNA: TGCGCCAGCAGCCAGATCCTCCGGGACAGGGGAGAGGATCAGCCCCAGCATTTT.

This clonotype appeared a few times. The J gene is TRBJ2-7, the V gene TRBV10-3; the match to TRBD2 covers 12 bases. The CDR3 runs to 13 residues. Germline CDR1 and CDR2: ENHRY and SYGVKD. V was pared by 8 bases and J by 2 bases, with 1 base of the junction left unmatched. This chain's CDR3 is CAIRLAGAYEQYF. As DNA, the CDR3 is TGTGCCATCCGACTAGCGGGGGCCTACGAGCAGTACTTC.

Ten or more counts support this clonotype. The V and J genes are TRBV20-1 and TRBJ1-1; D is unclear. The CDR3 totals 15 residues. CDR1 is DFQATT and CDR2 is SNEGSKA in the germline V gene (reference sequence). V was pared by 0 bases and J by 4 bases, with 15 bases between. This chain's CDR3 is CSARDRLSTSTEAFF. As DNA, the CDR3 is TGCAGTGCTAGAGATAGGCTCTCTACGAGCACTGAAGCTTTCTTT.

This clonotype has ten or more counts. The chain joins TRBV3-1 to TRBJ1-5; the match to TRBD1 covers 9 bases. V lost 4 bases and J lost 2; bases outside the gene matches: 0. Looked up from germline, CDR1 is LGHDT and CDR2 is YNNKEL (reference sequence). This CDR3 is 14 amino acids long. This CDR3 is CASSRTGGNQPQHF. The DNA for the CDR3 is TGTGCCAGCAGCCGGACAGGGGGCAATCAGCCCCAGCATTTT.

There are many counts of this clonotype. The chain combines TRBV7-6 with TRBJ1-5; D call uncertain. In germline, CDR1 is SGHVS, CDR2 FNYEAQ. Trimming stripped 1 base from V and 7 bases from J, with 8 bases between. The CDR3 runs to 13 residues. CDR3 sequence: CASSLEVWQPQHF. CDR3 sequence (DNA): TGTGCCAGCAGCTTAGAGGTTTGGCAGCCCCAGCATTTT. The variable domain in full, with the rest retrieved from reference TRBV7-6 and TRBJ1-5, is GAGVSQSPRYKVTKRGQDVALRCDPISGHVSLYWYRQALGQGPEFLTYFNYEAQQDKSGLPNDRFSAERPEGSISTLTIQRTEQRDSAMYRCASSLEVWQPQHFGDGTRLSIL.

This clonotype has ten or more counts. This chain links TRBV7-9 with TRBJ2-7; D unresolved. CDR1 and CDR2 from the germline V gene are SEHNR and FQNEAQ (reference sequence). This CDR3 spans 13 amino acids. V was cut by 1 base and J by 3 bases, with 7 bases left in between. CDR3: CASSLETFYEQYF. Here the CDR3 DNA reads TGTGCCAGCAGCTTAGAGACTTTCTACGAGCAGTACTTC. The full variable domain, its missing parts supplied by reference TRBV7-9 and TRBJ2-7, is DTGVSQNPRHKITKRGQNVTFRCDPISEHNRLYWYRQTLGQGPEFLTYFQNEAQLEKSRLLSDRFSAERPKGSFSTLEIQRTEQGDSAMYLCASSLETFYEQYFGPGTRLTVT.

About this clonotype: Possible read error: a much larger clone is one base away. The CDR3: CTSSLMVATTQPYNEQFF. Here the CDR3 DNA reads TGTACCAGCAGCTTAATGGTAGCGACCACGCAACCCTACAATGAGCAGTTCTTC. The chain links TRBV7-9 to TRBJ2-1, with D perhaps matching TRBD2 (5 bases). Germline values: CDR1 SEHNR, CDR2 FQNEAQ (reference sequence). This CDR3 has 18 amino acids.

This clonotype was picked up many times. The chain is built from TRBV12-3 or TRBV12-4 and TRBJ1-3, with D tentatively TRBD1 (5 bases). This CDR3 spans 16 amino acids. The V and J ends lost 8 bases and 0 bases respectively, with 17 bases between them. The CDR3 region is CASLPQGQISGNTIYF. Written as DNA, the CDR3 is TGTGCCAGCCTGCCCCAGGGTCAGATCTCTGGAAACACCATATATTTT.

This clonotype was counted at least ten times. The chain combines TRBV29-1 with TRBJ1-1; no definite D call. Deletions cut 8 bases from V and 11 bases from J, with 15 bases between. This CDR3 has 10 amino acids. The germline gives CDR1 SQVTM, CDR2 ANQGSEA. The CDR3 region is CSFYSGGAFF. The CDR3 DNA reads TGCAGCTTTTACTCCGGAGGGGCTTTCTTT.

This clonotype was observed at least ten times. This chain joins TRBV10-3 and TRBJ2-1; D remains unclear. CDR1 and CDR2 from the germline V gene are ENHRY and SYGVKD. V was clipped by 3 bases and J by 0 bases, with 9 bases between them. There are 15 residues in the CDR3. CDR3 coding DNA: TGTGCCATCAGTGATGGAGCAAGCTCCTACAATGAGCAGTTCTTC. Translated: CAISDGASSYNEQFF.

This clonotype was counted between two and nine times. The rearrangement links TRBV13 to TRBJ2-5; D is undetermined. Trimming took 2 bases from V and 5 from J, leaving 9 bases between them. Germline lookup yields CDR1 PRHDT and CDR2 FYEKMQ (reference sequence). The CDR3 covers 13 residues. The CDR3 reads CASSLLLLETQYF. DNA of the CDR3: TGTGCCAGCAGCTTACTACTACTGGAGACCCAGTACTTC.